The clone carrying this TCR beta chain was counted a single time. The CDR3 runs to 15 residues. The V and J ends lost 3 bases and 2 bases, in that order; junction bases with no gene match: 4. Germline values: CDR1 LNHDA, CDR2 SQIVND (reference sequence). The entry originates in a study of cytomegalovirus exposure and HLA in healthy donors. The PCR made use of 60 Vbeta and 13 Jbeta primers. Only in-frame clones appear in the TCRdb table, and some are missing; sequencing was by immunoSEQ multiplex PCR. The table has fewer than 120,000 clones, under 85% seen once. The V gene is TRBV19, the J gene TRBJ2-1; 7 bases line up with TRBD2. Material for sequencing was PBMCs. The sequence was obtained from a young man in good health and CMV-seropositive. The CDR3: CASSISSGAYNEQFF. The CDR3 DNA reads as TGTGCCAGTAGTATTTCCAGCGGGGCCTACAATGAGCAGTTCTTC.